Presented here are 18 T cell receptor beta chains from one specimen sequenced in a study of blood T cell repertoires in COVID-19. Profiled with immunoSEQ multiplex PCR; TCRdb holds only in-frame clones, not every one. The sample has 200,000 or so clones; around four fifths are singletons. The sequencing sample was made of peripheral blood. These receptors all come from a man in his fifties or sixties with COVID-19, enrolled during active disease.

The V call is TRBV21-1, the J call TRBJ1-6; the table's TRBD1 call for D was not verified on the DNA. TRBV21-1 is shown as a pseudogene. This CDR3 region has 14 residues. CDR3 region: CASGYRGRESPLHF. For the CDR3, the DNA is TGTGCCAGCGGATACAGGGGCAGAGAATCACCCCTCCACTTT.

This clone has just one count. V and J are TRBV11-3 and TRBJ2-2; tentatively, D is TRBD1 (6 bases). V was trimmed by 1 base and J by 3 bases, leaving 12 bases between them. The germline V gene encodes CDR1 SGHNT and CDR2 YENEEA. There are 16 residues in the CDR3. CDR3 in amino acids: CASSLVNRVDTGELFF. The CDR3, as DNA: TGTGCCAGCAGCTTAGTGAACAGGGTGGACACCGGGGAGCTGTTTTTT.

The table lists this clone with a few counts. The CDR3 DNA is TGTGCCAGCAGCCCCTACAGGGGTAATTCACCCCTCCACTTT. It yields the protein CASSPYRGNSPLHF. The chain carries TRBV14 and TRBJ1-6; TRBD1 aligns across 7 bases. The CDR3 loop spans 14 amino acids. V lost 4 bases and J lost 6; bases outside the gene matches: 3. Germline V lookup: CDR1 SGHDN, CDR2 FVKESK.

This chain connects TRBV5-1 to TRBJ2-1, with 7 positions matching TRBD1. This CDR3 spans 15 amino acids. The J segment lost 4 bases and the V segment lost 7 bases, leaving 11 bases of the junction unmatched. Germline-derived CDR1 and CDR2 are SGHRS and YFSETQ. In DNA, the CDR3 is TGCGCCAGCCGGATTACCGGGACAGCTTACAATGAGCAGTTCTTC. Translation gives CASRITGTAYNEQFF.

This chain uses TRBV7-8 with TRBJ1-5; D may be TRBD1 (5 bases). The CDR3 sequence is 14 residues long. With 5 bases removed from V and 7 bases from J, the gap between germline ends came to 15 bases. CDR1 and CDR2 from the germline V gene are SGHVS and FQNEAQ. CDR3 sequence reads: CASSPLGQFQPQHF. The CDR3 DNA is TGTGCCAGCAGCCCATTAGGACAATTCCAGCCCCAGCATTTT.

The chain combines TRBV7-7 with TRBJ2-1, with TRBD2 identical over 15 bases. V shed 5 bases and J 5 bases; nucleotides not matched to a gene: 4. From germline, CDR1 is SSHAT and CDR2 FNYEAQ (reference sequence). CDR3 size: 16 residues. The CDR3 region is CASSAGLAGGDNEQFF. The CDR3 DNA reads TGTGCCAGCAGCGCCGGACTAGCGGGAGGGGACAATGAGCAGTTCTTC.

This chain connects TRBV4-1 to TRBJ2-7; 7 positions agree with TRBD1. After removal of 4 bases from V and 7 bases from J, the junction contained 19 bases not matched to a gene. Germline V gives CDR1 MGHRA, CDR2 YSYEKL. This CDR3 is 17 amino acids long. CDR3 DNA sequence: TGCGCCAGCAGCCCAACGATATTAAGGGGGCCAGCCGGGGAGCAGTACTTC. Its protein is CASSPTILRGPAGEQYF.

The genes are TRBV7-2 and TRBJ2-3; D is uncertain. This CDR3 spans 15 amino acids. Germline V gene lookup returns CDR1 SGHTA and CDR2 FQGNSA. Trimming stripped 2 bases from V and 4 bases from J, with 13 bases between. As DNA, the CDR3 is TGTGCCAGCAGCTTACGAGGAAGATCTGCAGATACGCAGTATTTT. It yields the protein CASSLRGRSADTQYF.

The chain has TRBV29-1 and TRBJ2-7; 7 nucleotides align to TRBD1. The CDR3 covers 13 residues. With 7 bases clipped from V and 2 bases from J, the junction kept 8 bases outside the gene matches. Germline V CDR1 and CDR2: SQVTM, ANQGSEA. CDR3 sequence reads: CSAKGTAAYEQYF. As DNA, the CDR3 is TGCAGCGCCAAAGGGACAGCAGCCTACGAGCAGTACTTC.

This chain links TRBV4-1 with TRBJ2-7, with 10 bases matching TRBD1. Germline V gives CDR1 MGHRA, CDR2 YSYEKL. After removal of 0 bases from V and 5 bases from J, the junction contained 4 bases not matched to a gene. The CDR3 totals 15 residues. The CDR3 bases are TGCGCCAGCAGCCAAGAGAGGACAGGGGGAAACGAGCAGTACTTC. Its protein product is CASSQERTGGNEQYF.

The CDR3 protein is CASSWTGERYEQYF. The CDR3 region has the DNA TGTGCCAGCAGTTGGACAGGGGAGAGGTACGAGCAGTACTTC. The rearrangement uses TRBV5-5 and TRBJ2-7, with TRBD1 matching over 9 bases. Germline V gene data show CDR1 as SGHKS and CDR2 as YYEKEE (reference sequence). V shed 5 bases, J shed 4 bases, and the junction held 7 bases outside the gene matches. The CDR3 is 14 amino acids.

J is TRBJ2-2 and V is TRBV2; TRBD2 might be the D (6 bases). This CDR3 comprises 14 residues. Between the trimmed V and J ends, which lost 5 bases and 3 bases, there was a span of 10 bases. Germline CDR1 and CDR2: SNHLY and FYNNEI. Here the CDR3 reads CASSRERDTGELFF. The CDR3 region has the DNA TGTGCCAGCAGTCGCGAGCGGGACACCGGGGAGCTGTTTTTT.

DNA of the CDR3: TGTGCCAGCAGCACCGTCGGGGTCCCCGGTGGCTACACCTTC. Its protein product is CASSTVGVPGGYTF. This rearrangement joins TRBV5-4 to TRBJ1-2; D gene ambiguous. V shed 4 bases and J shed 7 bases, with 17 bases lying between them. The CDR3 loop spans 14 amino acids. CDR1 is SGHNT and CDR2 is YYREEE in the germline V gene (reference sequence).

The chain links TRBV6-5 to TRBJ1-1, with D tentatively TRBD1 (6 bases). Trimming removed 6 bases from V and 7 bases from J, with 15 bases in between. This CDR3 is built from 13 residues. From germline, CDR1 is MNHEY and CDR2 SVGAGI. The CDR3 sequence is CASRGHGLGEAFF. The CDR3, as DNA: TGTGCCAGCAGGGGACATGGCTTAGGTGAAGCTTTCTTT.

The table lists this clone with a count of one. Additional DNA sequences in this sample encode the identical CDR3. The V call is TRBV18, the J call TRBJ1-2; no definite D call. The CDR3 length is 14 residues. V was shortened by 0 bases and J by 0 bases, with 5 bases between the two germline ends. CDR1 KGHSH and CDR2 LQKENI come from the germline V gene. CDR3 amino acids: CASSPPAANYGYTF. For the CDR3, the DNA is TGTGCCAGCTCACCACCGGCAGCTAACTATGGCTACACCTTC.

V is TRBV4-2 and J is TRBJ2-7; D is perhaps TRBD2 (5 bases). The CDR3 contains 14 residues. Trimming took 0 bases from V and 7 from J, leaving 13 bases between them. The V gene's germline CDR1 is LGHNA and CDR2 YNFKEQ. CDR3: CASSQDTLSGEQYF. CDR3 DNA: TGTGCCAGCAGCCAAGATACCCTTTCGGGGGAGCAGTACTTC.

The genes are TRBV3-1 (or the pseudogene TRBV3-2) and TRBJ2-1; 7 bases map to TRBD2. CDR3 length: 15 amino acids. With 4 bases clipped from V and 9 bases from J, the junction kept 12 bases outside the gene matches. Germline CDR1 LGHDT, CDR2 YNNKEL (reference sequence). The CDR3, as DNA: TGTGCCAGCAGCCTCCTGGCGGGCGGGAGTGGTGAGCAGTTCTTC. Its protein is CASSLLAGGSGEQFF.

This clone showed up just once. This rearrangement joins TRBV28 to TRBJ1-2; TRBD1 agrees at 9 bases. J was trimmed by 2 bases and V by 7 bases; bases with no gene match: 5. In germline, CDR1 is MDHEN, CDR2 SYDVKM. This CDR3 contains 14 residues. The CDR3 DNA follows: TGTGCCAGCAATCCCGGGACAGGGAACTATGGCTACACCTTC. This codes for CASNPGTGNYGYTF.